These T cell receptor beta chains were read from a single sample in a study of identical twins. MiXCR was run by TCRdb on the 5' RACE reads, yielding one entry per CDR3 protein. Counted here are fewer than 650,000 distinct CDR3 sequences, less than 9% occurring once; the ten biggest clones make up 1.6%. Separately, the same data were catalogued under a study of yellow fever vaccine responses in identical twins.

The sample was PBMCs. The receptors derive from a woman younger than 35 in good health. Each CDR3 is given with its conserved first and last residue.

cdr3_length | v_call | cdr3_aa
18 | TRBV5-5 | CASSLQGQGLFSNQPQHF
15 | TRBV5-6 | CASSLLGQMTYGYTF
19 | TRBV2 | CASSIRRLAELGSSYEQYF
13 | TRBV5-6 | CASSFLDSREAFF
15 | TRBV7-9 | CASSLASGANEKLFF
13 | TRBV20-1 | CSAMWGIGNEQFF
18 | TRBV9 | CASSHNWEAGGPSNEQFF
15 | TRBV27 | CASGTAEGYYNEQFF
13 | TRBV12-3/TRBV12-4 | CASSLDRGHGQYF
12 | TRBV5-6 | CASSLGPDSSDF
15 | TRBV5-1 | CASSLGPAGANVLTF
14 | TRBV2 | CASIRDSPTDEQFF
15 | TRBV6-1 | CASTRLVEGTGELFF
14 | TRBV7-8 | CASSGGTRIDEQFF
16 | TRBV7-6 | CASSPRFGGETDTQYF
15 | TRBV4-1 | CASSQDFAQRYEQYF
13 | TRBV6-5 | CASSYRAYGEQFF
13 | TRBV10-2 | CASSESGTQPQHF
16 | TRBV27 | CASSFRLAGNIHEQYF
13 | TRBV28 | CAIRTDSGNTIYF
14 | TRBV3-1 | CASSQDLGVAGYTF
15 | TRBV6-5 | CASSYSGRQPSPLHF
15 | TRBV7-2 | CASSRSGIGTGELFF
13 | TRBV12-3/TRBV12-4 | CASSLGGFNEQFF
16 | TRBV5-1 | CASSLAVGSGANVLTF
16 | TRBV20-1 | CSARVGLAGITDTQYF